Below are 21 T cell receptor beta chains sequenced from a single sample in a study of blood T cell repertoires in COVID-19. The method was immunoSEQ multiplex PCR; TCRdb's version includes in-frame clones alone and lacks a portion of them. The sample has about 20,000 clones, approximately 91% seen once. The specimen sequenced was peripheral blood. The receptor set was obtained from a human donor in a cohort sampled during active COVID-19. The donor label of this sample is uncertain.

The chain uses TRBV19 and TRBJ2-1; tentative D call: TRBD1 (6 bases). From germline, CDR1 is LNHDA and CDR2 SQIVND (reference sequence). The CDR3 is 14 residues long. Between the trimmed V and J ends, which lost 4 bases and 7 bases, there was a span of 14 bases. As DNA, the CDR3 is TGTGCCAGTAGTAAGGGTAACAGGGTTAATGAGCAGTTCTTC. Protein product: CASSKGNRVNEQFF.

The chain has TRBV5-4 and TRBJ2-6, with a weak D call TRBD2 (5 bases). The V and J ends lost 3 bases and 0 bases respectively, with 13 bases between them. This CDR3 comprises 17 residues. From germline, CDR1 is SGHNT and CDR2 YYREEE (reference sequence). CDR3 sequence: CASSSGPRDSGANVLTF. The CDR3, as DNA: TGTGCCAGCAGCTCCGGACCCCGGGACTCTGGGGCCAACGTCCTGACTTTC.

V and J are TRBV7-2 and TRBJ2-7; 12 bases align to TRBD2. V lost 5 bases and J lost 0; bases outside the gene matches: 2. The CDR3 loop spans 15 amino acids. Germline V lookup: CDR1 SGHTA, CDR2 FQGNSA. The CDR3 coding sequence is TGTGCCAGCAGCCGGACTAGCGGGACCTCCTACGAGCAGTACTTC. Amino acids: CASSRTSGTSYEQYF. The full variable domain, its missing parts supplied by reference TRBV7-2 and TRBJ2-7, is GAGVSQSPSNKVTEKGKDVELRCDPISGHTALYWYRQSLGQGLEFLIYFQGNSAPDKSGLPSDRFSAERTGGSVSTLTIQRTQQEDSAVYLCASSRTSGTSYEQYFGPGTRLTVT.

CDR3 residues: CAGIREANTGELFF. Here the CDR3 DNA reads TGTGCCGGCATTCGCGAGGCGAACACCGGGGAGCTGTTTTTT. The rearrangement joins TRBV7-9 to TRBJ2-2; D gene ambiguous. CDR1 SEHNR and CDR2 FQNEAQ come from the germline V gene (reference sequence). The V gene lost 11 bases and the J gene lost 0 bases, with 13 bases spanning the gap. CDR3 size: 14 residues.

The J gene is TRBJ2-2, the V gene TRBV7-2; 9 bases are a match to TRBD2. The CDR3 covers 16 residues. In germline, CDR1 is SGHTA, CDR2 FQGNSA. The J segment lost 4 bases and the V segment lost 4 bases, leaving 7 bases of the junction unmatched. CDR3 coding DNA: TGTGCCAGCAGCTCCCGACTAGCGGTCGGCACCGGGGAGCTGTTTTTT. It specifies CASSSRLAVGTGELFF.

The chain uses TRBV5-6 and TRBJ2-1; D might be TRBD2 (6 bases). The CDR3 totals 16 residues. Germline loops: CDR1 SGHDT, CDR2 YYEEEE. V lost 3 bases and J lost 7, with 20 bases in between. In nucleotides, the CDR3 is TGTGCCAGCAGCTGGCCAGCGGGCGCCTTTGATAATGAGCAGTTCTTC. Translating it yields CASSWPAGAFDNEQFF.

The V call is TRBV11-3, the J call TRBJ2-2; a possible D gene is TRBD2 (6 bases). V was clipped by 4 bases and J by 7 bases, with 10 bases between them. The germline gives CDR1 SGHNT, CDR2 YENEEA. The CDR3 loop spans 13 amino acids. The CDR3 DNA reads TGTGCCAGCAGCTCTAACGGGGGCGGGGAGCTGTTTTTT. Its protein product is CASSSNGGGELFF.

This clone was seen more than once but under ten times. The chain links TRBV7-9 to TRBJ2-3, with TRBD1 as a possible D gene (5 bases). The CDR3 is 12 amino acids. V lost 5 bases and J lost 5, with 8 bases in between. Per germline, CDR1 SEHNR and CDR2 FQNEAQ (reference sequence). The CDR3 sequence: CASSGTGDTQYF. Here the CDR3 DNA reads TGTGCCAGCAGCGGAACAGGAGATACGCAGTATTTT.

V is TRBV6-6 and J is TRBJ1-2; TRBD1 matches 10 bases. The CDR3 is made up of 15 amino acids. With 6 bases clipped from V and 2 bases from J, the junction kept 6 bases outside the gene matches. Germline CDR1 reads MNHNY; CDR2 reads SVGAGI (reference sequence). The CDR3 coding sequence is TGTGCCAGCAGACCCGGGACAGGGGTAAACTATGGCTACACCTTC. Translated, it gives CASRPGTGVNYGYTF.

This chain joins TRBV3-1 (or the pseudogene TRBV3-2) and TRBJ2-2; 9 bases match TRBD1. This CDR3 is 15 amino acids long. Trimming took 6 bases from V and 7 from J; bases not matched to a gene: 9. The germline gives CDR1 LGHDT, CDR2 YNNKEL (reference sequence). The CDR3 is CASRQDRGFVGELFF. The CDR3 DNA reads as TGTGCCAGCAGGCAGGACAGGGGTTTCGTCGGGGAGCTGTTTTTT.

The chain couples TRBV18 to TRBJ2-4; tentatively, D is TRBD2 (6 bases). The CDR3 covers 15 residues. V lost 3 bases, J lost 8 bases, and 17 bases lay in between. Germline CDR1 KGHSH, CDR2 LQKENI. CDR3 in amino acids: CASSPRQSTGDIQYF. For the CDR3, the DNA is TGTGCCAGCTCACCCCGCCAGTCAACGGGGGACATTCAGTACTTC.

The J gene is TRBJ2-5, the V gene TRBV29-1; tentatively, D is TRBD2 (7 bases). This CDR3 has 13 residues. Trimming shortened V by 7 bases and J by 4 bases, and 16 bases separated the two germline ends. Germline loops: CDR1 SQVTM, CDR2 ANQGSEA. The DNA for the CDR3 is TGCAGCGCTGTGGGGGGGGGCCGAGAGACCCAGTACTTC. It specifies CSAVGGGRETQYF.

The genes are TRBV23-1 and TRBJ2-1; possibly TRBD2 for D (6 bases). TRBV23-1 is flagged as an ORF with uncertain function. V was clipped by 3 bases and J by 1 base, with 16 bases between them. The length of the CDR3 is 17 residues. The CDR3 reads CASSQGPTRVSYNEQFF. In DNA, the CDR3 is TGCGCCAGCAGTCAGGGCCCGACTAGGGTATCCTACAATGAGCAGTTCTTC.

The chain has TRBV19 and TRBJ1-2, with 8 bases identical to TRBD1. J was trimmed by 3 bases and V by 3 bases; bases with no gene match: 3. CDR3 size: 14 residues. Germline CDR1 reads LNHDA; CDR2 reads SQIVND (reference sequence). CDR3 region: CASSMAGGDYGYTF. The CDR3 DNA reads as TGTGCCAGTAGTATGGCAGGGGGCGACTATGGCTACACCTTC.

The chain is built from TRBV7-9 and TRBJ1-1; tentative D call: TRBD1 (5 bases). The CDR3 is 14 amino acids. Per the germline V gene, CDR1 is SEHNR and CDR2 is FQNEAQ (reference sequence). V lost 5 bases to trimming and J lost 5 bases, with 15 bases between them. CDR3 nucleotide sequence: TGTGCCAGCAGCCCGGGCGGGGGGGAAACTGAAGCTTTCTTT. As protein: CASSPGGGETEAFF.

This rearrangement joins TRBV4-1 to TRBJ2-7, with D possibly being TRBD1 (5 bases). The V end was cut by 0 bases, the J end by 0 bases, with 12 bases between. The CDR3 extends over 16 amino acids. CDR1 is MGHRA, CDR2 YSYEKL, per germline. CDR3 coding DNA: TGCGCCAGCAGCCAAGACTCCAGGGCAACCTCCTACGAGCAGTACTTC. It encodes CASSQDSRATSYEQYF.

The chain recombines TRBV7-9 with TRBJ2-5; possible D gene TRBD1, 6 bases. This CDR3 spans 12 amino acids. Germline CDR1 and CDR2: SEHNR and FQNEAQ (reference sequence). Between the trimmed V and J ends, which lost 8 bases and 4 bases, there was a span of 11 bases. The DNA for the CDR3 is TGTGCCAGCGCAGGGGTGGTAGAGACCCAGTACTTC. This encodes CASAGVVETQYF. Supplemented by reference TRBV7-9 and TRBJ2-5, the full variable domain reads DTGVSQNPRHKITKRGQNVTFRCDPISEHNRLYWYRQTLGQGPEFLTYFQNEAQLEKSRLLSDRFSAERPKGSFSTLEIQRTEQGDSAMYLCASAGVVETQYFGPGTRLLVL.

This chain links TRBV2 with TRBJ2-4, with TRBD2 matching over 9 bases. The J segment lost 7 bases and the V segment lost 6 bases, leaving 7 bases of the junction unmatched. The CDR3 spans 14 residues. Germline V gene sequence: CDR1 SNHLY, CDR2 FYNNEI. This chain's CDR3 is CASSARGGDNIQYF. The DNA for the CDR3 is TGTGCCAGCAGCGCCCGCGGGGGGGACAACATTCAGTACTTC. Together with reference TRBV2 and TRBJ2-4, the CDR3 gives the full variable domain: EPEVTQTPSHQVTQMGQEVILRCVPISNHLYFYWYRQILGQKVEFLVSFYNNEISEKSEIFDDQFSVERPDGSNFTLKIRSTKLEDSAMYFCASSARGGDNIQYFGAGTRLSVL.

This sequence joins TRBV9 and TRBJ2-1; D is unclear. Trimming took off 0 bases at V and 0 bases at J, with 7 bases between the two ends. CDR1 and CDR2 (germline): SGDLS, YYNGEE. The CDR3 sequence is 15 residues long. CDR3 sequence: CASSVDLSSYNEQFF. CDR3 sequence (DNA): TGTGCCAGCAGCGTAGACTTAAGCTCCTACAATGAGCAGTTCTTC.

The chain couples TRBV12-3 or TRBV12-4 to TRBJ2-1; D not resolved. CDR3 length: 13 amino acids. Trimming left V 6 bases short and J 1 base short, with 7 bases between. CDR3 in amino acids: CASSPTSYNEQFF. The CDR3 DNA reads TGTGCCAGCAGCCCGACTTCCTACAATGAGCAGTTCTTC.

The chain has TRBV19 and TRBJ1-1; 9 positions match TRBD1. The CDR3 sequence is 14 residues long. Germline assignment: CDR1 LNHDA and CDR2 SQIVND (reference sequence). After removal of 5 bases from V and 3 bases from J, the junction contained 4 bases not matched to a gene. The CDR3 loop is CASSVQGADTEAFF. The CDR3 DNA reads as TGTGCCAGTAGTGTACAGGGGGCCGACACTGAAGCTTTCTTT.